These 22 T cell receptor beta chains came from one sample sequenced in a study of Graves' ophthalmopathy and Graves' hyperthyroidism. RNA transcripts were the source from which TCR beta CDR3 regions were amplified. RT-PCR was first run with HTBI primers, then multiplex PCR in a second round. TCRdb re-analysed the multiplex PCR reads in MiXCR, keeping a single row per CDR3 protein. The sample carries 650,000 to 800,000 distinct CDR3 sequences, 35% to 50% recorded once. The sample taken for sequencing was peripheral blood. The receptor source for this set is an adult man with Graves' ophthalmopathy.

This clonotype was found once. With a much larger clone just one base away, this may be a read error. The missing conserved phenylalanine or tryptophan at the end of this CDR3 makes a read error likely. The V call is TRBV2, the J call TRBJ1-1; 9 nucleotides line up with TRBD1. CDR1 is SNHLY and CDR2 is FYNNEI in the germline V gene. V gave up 4 bases and J gave up 0 bases; unmatched junction bases: 9. The CDR3 totals 17 residues. In nucleotides, the CDR3 is TGTGCCAGCAGTGTGGGGACAGGGCCAATCATGAACACTGAAGCTTTCCTT. This codes for CASSVGTGPIMNTEAFL.

Many counts were recorded for this clonotype. The chain couples TRBV24-1 to TRBJ1-2, with D tentatively TRBD1 (5 bases). Between the trimmed V and J ends, which lost 4 bases and 6 bases, there was a span of 11 bases. The germline V gene has CDR1 KGHDR and CDR2 SFDVKD. The CDR3 extends over 13 amino acids. CDR3 nucleotides: TGTGCCACCAGTGACTATACAGGTGATGGCTACACCTTC. Translating gives CATSDYTGDGYTF.

This clonotype was recorded many times. The chain joins TRBV15 to TRBJ1-1; D gene uncertain. The germline gives CDR1 LNHNV, CDR2 YYDKDF (reference sequence). The CDR3 is made up of 12 amino acids. V lost 3 bases and J lost 0, with 2 bases in between. The CDR3 DNA is TGTGCCACCAGCAGCATGAACACTGAAGCTTTCTTT. Translating it yields CATSSMNTEAFF.

The V call is TRBV12-5, the J call TRBJ1-5; a weak D match, TRBD1 (5 bases). Trimming removed 3 bases at V and 7 bases at J, with 13 bases between. From germline, CDR1 is LGHNT and CDR2 FRNRAP. The CDR3 extends over 14 amino acids. CDR3 coding DNA: TGTGCTAGTGGTTTCGGCAGGGAGGTCCAGCCCCAGCATTTT. Its translation: CASGFGREVQPQHF.

Ten or more counts support this clonotype. The V call is TRBV5-1, the J call TRBJ2-5; 8 bases fit TRBD2. The CDR3 length is 15 residues. Unmatched junction bases numbered 7, after V lost 4 bases and J lost 2 bases. Germline CDR1 reads SGHRS; CDR2 reads YFSETQ. CDR3 sequence: CASSRASGSQETQYF. Here the CDR3 DNA reads TGCGCCAGCAGCAGGGCTAGCGGGTCACAAGAGACCCAGTACTTC.

The chain carries TRBV19 and TRBJ2-7, with 8 bases matching TRBD2. V was clipped by 4 bases and J by 2 bases; unmatched bases: 10. The germline gives CDR1 LNHDA, CDR2 SQIVND (reference sequence). The CDR3 is made up of 16 amino acids. The CDR3 here is CASSRLAGLGPYEQYF. DNA of the CDR3: TGTGCCAGTAGTAGATTAGCGGGATTGGGACCCTACGAGCAGTACTTC.

This clonotype was seen ten or more times. The rearrangement joins TRBV2 to TRBJ1-4; a possible D gene is TRBD1 (5 bases). Germline CDR1 and CDR2: SNHLY and FYNNEI. The V end was cut by 7 bases, the J end by 6 bases, with 9 bases between. The CDR3 extends over 12 amino acids. CDR3 region: CASTGDDEKLFF. The DNA for the CDR3 is TGTGCCAGCACGGGGGACGATGAAAAACTGTTTTTT.

This clonotype has more than one count but fewer than ten. The chain has TRBV20-1 and TRBJ2-7, with D unresolved. Looked up from germline, CDR1 is DFQATT and CDR2 is SNEGSKA (reference sequence). The CDR3 contains 14 residues. V lost 3 bases and J lost 0, with 12 bases in between. This CDR3 reads CSASWPPDSYEQYF. CDR3 nucleotides: TGCAGTGCTAGTTGGCCACCCGACTCCTACGAGCAGTACTTC.

CDR3 sequence: CATSRANSRQYF. CDR3 DNA: TGTGCCACCAGCAGAGCGAACTCGCGGCAGTACTTC. The V gene is TRBV15, the J gene TRBJ2-7; D is unresolved. Germline V gene sequence: CDR1 LNHNV, CDR2 YYDKDF (reference sequence). The CDR3 totals 12 residues. Trimming took 1 base from V and 9 from J, leaving 10 bases between them. The entire variable domain, with the rest obtained from reference TRBV15 and TRBJ2-7, is as follows: DAMVIQNPRYQVTQFGKPVTLSCSQTLNHNVMYWYQQKSSQAPKLLFHYYDKDFNNEADTPDNFQSRRPNTSFCFLDIRSPGLGDTAMYLCATSRANSRQYFGPGTRLTVT.

This clonotype was recorded at least ten times. The rearrangement uses TRBV11-3 and TRBJ2-5, with D perhaps matching TRBD1 or TRBD2 (5 bases each). There are 14 residues in the CDR3. The V end lost 5 bases, the J end lost 2 bases, and 12 bases lay between the germline ends. Per germline, CDR1 SGHNT and CDR2 YENEEA. The CDR3 region has the DNA TGTGCCAGCAGCCCGGGACCGCGACAAGAGACCCAGTACTTC. This codes for CASSPGPRQETQYF.

This clonotype was observed many times. The rearrangement links TRBV9 to TRBJ1-6, with D hard to call. The CDR3 runs 12 residues. The germline V and J ends were trimmed by 0 bases and 7 bases, with 2 bases remaining between them. Looked up from germline, CDR1 is SGDLS and CDR2 is YYNGEE. The DNA for the CDR3 is TGTGCCAGCAGCGTAGAGAATTCACCCCTCCACTTT. It yields the protein CASSVENSPLHF. The full variable domain, with the rest looked up from reference TRBV9 and TRBJ1-6, is DSGVTQTPKHLITATGQRVTLRCSPRSGDLSVYWYQQSLDQGLQFLIQYYNGEERAKGNILERFSAQQFPDLHSELNLSSLELGDSALYFCASSVENSPLHFGNGTRLTVT.

There are many counts of this clonotype. The genes are TRBV10-3 and TRBJ2-7, with TRBD2 identical over 8 bases. Germline values: CDR1 ENHRY, CDR2 SYGVKD. The CDR3 runs 15 residues. Trimming cost V 6 bases and J 4 bases; bases outside gene matches: 11. DNA of the CDR3: TGTGCCATCAGCTCGCCGGGGGGGCGGGTATACGAGCAGTACTTC. It specifies CAISSPGGRVYEQYF.

This clonotype was seen a handful of times. The genes are TRBV30 and TRBJ2-7; D not certain. The V gene lost 3 bases and the J gene lost 1 base, with 4 bases spanning the gap. CDR3 length: 11 residues. CDR1 and CDR2 from the germline V gene are GTSNPN and SVGIG (reference sequence). CDR3 region: CAWRGSYEQYF. As DNA, the CDR3 is TGTGCCTGGAGGGGGTCCTACGAGCAGTACTTC.

The CDR3: CASSPTWTGAYEQFF. The DNA of the CDR3 is TGTGCCAGCAGCCCAACCTGGACAGGGGCCTACGAGCAGTTCTTC. The gene calls are TRBV6-6 and TRBJ2-7, with 9 bases identical to TRBD1. Near its end, the DNA agrees better with TRBJ2-1, so the J call may be wrong. CDR1 is MNHNY, CDR2 SVGAGI, per germline (reference sequence). The CDR3 totals 15 residues.

The count of this clonotype is one. The V gene is TRBV12-3 or TRBV12-4, the J gene TRBJ1-4, with 9 positions matching TRBD1. The CDR3 runs to 13 residues. V shed 7 bases and J 9 bases; nucleotides not matched to a gene: 6. The CDR3 loop reads CASTLGTGKKLFF. The CDR3 bases are TGTGCCAGCACCCTAGGGACAGGGAAAAAACTGTTTTTT.

The V call is TRBV7-9, the J call TRBJ1-3; 7 bases line up with TRBD1. The germline V gene encodes CDR1 SEHNR and CDR2 FQNEAQ (reference sequence). The ends lost 1 base at V and 8 bases at J; junction bases unmatched: 5. The CDR3 spans 14 residues. The CDR3: CASSLEAGGHTIYF. CDR3 in DNA: TGTGCCAGCAGCTTAGAGGCAGGGGGACACACCATATATTTT.

This clonotype came up many times. The chain joins TRBV30 to TRBJ2-7, with D uncertain. This CDR3 has 11 amino acids. Germline V CDR1 and CDR2: GTSNPN, SVGIG (reference sequence). V was cut by 0 bases and J by 3 bases, with 3 bases left in between. The CDR3 sequence: CAWSVRYEQYF. The CDR3 nucleotides are TGTGCCTGGAGTGTACGCTACGAGCAGTACTTC.

This clonotype was observed many times. The rearrangement uses TRBV3-1 and TRBJ2-6, with a possible D match to TRBD1 (5 bases). This CDR3 has 15 residues. The V gene's germline CDR1 is LGHDT and CDR2 YNNKEL (reference sequence). Trimming took off 0 bases at V and 2 bases at J, with 5 bases between the two ends. The CDR3 spells CASSQDRAGANVLTF. CDR3 sequence (DNA): TGTGCCAGCAGCCAAGACAGGGCTGGGGCCAACGTCCTGACTTTC.

The V gene is TRBV20-1, the J gene TRBJ2-7; 9 bases fit TRBD1. Trimming took 3 bases from V and 7 from J; bases not matched to a gene: 10. This CDR3 comprises 14 residues. Germline loops: CDR1 DFQATT, CDR2 SNEGSKA (reference sequence). The CDR3 bases are TGCAGTGCTAGGTCTTTCCGGGACAGGGTTGAGCAGTACTTC. Its protein product is CSARSFRDRVEQYF.

The J gene is TRBJ2-7, the V gene TRBV10-3; TRBD2 is a possible D gene (5 bases). The V end lost 4 bases, the J end lost 2 bases, and 6 bases lay between the germline ends. CDR1 is ENHRY, CDR2 SYGVKD, per germline. The CDR3 has 12 residues. The CDR3 region has the DNA TGTGCCATCAGTGCTAGCCCCTACGAGCAGTACTTC. Residues: CAISASPYEQYF.

This chain connects TRBV7-9 to TRBJ2-7; a possible D gene is TRBD1 (5 bases). Trimming removed 1 base at V and 5 bases at J, with 15 bases between. This CDR3 has 15 residues. Per germline, CDR1 SEHNR and CDR2 FQNEAQ (reference sequence). Here the CDR3 reads CASSLVGTGEDEQYF. As DNA, the CDR3 is TGTGCCAGCAGCTTAGTGGGAACAGGTGAAGACGAGCAGTACTTC.

The V and J genes are TRBV27 and TRBJ2-7; D remains ambiguous. The CDR3 has 15 amino acids. Germline values: CDR1 MNHEY, CDR2 SMNVEV (reference sequence). The V gene lost 0 bases and the J gene lost 3 bases, with 12 bases spanning the gap. The CDR3 sequence: CASSLSWAQIYEQYF. The DNA of the CDR3 is TGTGCCAGCAGTTTATCGTGGGCTCAGATCTACGAGCAGTACTTC.